A single TCR beta chain is shown here with its context. Its target is not known. The data stem from a study of monozygotic twins with inflammatory bowel disease. Whole-study findings and limits: The authors found no support for a single strong IBD-associated signal or clonotype.

The germline CDR1 and CDR2 sequences are DFQATT and SNEGSKA (reference sequence). The CDR3 is made up of 11 amino acids. TCRdb reprocessed the 5' RACE reads, keeping one entry per CDR3 protein, no DNA. The specimen's table records 400,000 or so distinct CDR3 sequences. This chain links TRBV20-1 with TRBJ1-2. The specimen was blood. This TCR derives from a human donor with ulcerative colitis or Crohn's disease, or a healthy co-twin of an affected twin (not recorded which). CDR3 protein: CSAGISYGYTF.